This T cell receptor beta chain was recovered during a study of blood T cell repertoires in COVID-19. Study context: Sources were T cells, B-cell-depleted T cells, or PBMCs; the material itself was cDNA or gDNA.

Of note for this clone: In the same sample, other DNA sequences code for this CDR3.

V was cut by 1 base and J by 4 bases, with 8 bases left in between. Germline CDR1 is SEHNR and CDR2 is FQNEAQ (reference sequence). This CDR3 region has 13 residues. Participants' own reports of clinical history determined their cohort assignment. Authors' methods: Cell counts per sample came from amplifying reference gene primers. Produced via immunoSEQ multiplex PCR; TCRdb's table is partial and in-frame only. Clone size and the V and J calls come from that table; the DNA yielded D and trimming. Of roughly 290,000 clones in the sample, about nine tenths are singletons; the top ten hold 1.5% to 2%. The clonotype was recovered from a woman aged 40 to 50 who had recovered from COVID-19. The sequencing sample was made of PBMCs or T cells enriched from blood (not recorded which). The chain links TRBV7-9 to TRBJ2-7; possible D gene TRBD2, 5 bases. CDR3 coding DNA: TGTGCCAGCAGCTTAGTCGGCGGGTACGAGCAGTACTTC. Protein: CASSLVGGYEQYF.